Listed below are T cell receptor beta chains from one sample, sequenced in a study of T cells after yellow fever vaccination. TCRdb reprocessed the 5' RACE reads via MiXCR and lists one record per CDR3 protein. The table lists about 510,000 distinct CDR3 sequences, less than 25% of them singletons. The material was PBMCs, obtained roughly 20 days after the first yellow fever vaccination. Receptor source: a man younger than 35 who received the YFV17D yellow fever vaccine. CDR3s include the opening cysteine and the closing phenylalanine or tryptophan. D genes are given only for firm matches. Clone size, where shown, is once, few, many, or a class for clones that have expanded.

j_gene	abundance	d_gene	v_gene	CDR3nt	CDR3aa
TRBJ2-5	.	.	TRBV7-9	TGTGCCAGCAGCTTGGCGCTCTCAGAGACCCAGTACTTC	CASSLALSETQYF
TRBJ2-3	.	.	TRBV20-1	TGCAGTGCTATCCCCGACCCTTCCTACACAGATACGCAGTATTTT	CSAIPDPSYTDTQYF
TRBJ2-3	.	.	TRBV12-5	TGTGCTAGTGGTTTGACCGGCACAGATACGCAGTATTTT	CASGLTGTDTQYF
TRBJ1-1	few	.	TRBV12-3/TRBV12-4	TGTGCCAGCAGACCGACGGCCGGAGAAGCTTTCTTT	CASRPTAGEAFF
TRBJ2-5	.	.	TRBV4-3	TGCGCCAGCAGCCGGATCGCGGATCACCAAGAGACCCAGTACTTC	CASSRIADHQETQYF
TRBJ2-7	.	TRBD2	TRBV10-3	TGTGCCATCAACCCCGCCGCGGGGGTCGAGCAGTACTTC	CAINPAAGVEQYF
TRBJ2-7	few	.	TRBV4-1	TGCGCCAGCAGCCAAGCTGGGTGGGTAGGCGACGAGCAGTACTTC	CASSQAGWVGDEQYF
TRBJ2-3	.	TRBD2	TRBV12-3/TRBV12-4	TGTGCCAGCAGTTTACGGCGGGGGGGACCAGATACGCAGTATTTT	CASSLRRGGPDTQYF
TRBJ2-4	.	.	TRBV7-9	TGTGCCAGCAGCTTTGGGGCAGGGGAGAAGTACTTC	CASSFGAGEKYF
TRBJ2-1	few	TRBD2	TRBV29-1	TGCAGCTCCTCGGCACTAGCGGGGATCAATGAGCAGTTCTTC	CSSSALAGINEQFF
TRBJ2-7	.	.	TRBV6-1	TGTGCCAGCACCGAACAACAGGGAGGAACAAACGAGCAGTACTTC	CASTEQQGGTNEQYF
TRBJ2-3	.	.	TRBV19	TGTGCCAGTTCAGAAATAACTAGCACAGATACGCAGTATTTT	CASSEITSTDTQYF
TRBJ2-5	many	TRBD1	TRBV30	TGTGCCTGGAGCGGGACAGGGAAAGAGACCCAGTACTTC	CAWSGTGKETQYF
TRBJ2-5	.	TRBD1	TRBV7-9	TGTGCCAGCAGCCCGGTACAGGGGGCTTGGGAGACCCAGTACTTC	CASSPVQGAWETQYF
TRBJ1-3	.	.	TRBV28	TGTGCCAGCAGCCAAACACAGGACTCTGGAAACACCATATATTTT	CASSQTQDSGNTIYF
TRBJ1-1	.	.	TRBV20-1	TGCAGTGCTAGAAATTTAGGGGGGCTTGAAGCTTTCTTT	CSARNLGGLEAFF
TRBJ2-2	few	TRBD2	TRBV29-1	TGCAGCGTAGACCCGGACGGGGGGGGCACCGGGGAGCTGTTTTTT	CSVDPDGGGTGELFF
TRBJ2-7	few	.	TRBV29-1	TGCAGCGTTGGCAGGGACGAGCAGTACTTC	CSVGRDEQYF
TRBJ2-2	few	TRBD2	TRBV7-6	TGTGCCAGCAGCCTCAAGCGGACTAGCGGGGACGGAAGCAGGTTGGCCGGGGAGCTGTTTTTT	CASSLKRTSGDGSRLAGELFF
TRBJ2-1	.	TRBD2	TRBV5-5	TGTGCCAGCAGCTTGATGCGGGGGGGGCGATGGTTCTTC	CASSLMRGGRWFF
TRBJ2-3	many	.	TRBV15	TGTGCCACCAGCTTTTCCCTAACAGATACGCAGTATTTT	CATSFSLTDTQYF
TRBJ2-1	.	.	TRBV19	TGTGCAACCTCCGCCGGGGGCAATGAGCAGTTCTTC	CATSAGGNEQFF
TRBJ1-4	.	.	TRBV5-1	TGCGCCAGCAGCCGAGACAGTAAAAATGAAAAACTGTTTTTT	CASSRDSKNEKLFF
TRBJ2-5	.	TRBD1	TRBV5-1	TGCGCCAGCAGCACCGGACAGGCGGAGACCCAGTACTTC	CASSTGQAETQYF
TRBJ2-5	few	.	TRBV5-1	TGCGCCAGCAGCTTGGGTCTAGGGGACGGAGAGACCCAGTACTTC	CASSLGLGDGETQYF
TRBJ1-1	few	.	TRBV5-5	TGTGCCAGCAGCTTGGTGGCCTACTCTGAAGCTTTCTTT	CASSLVAYSEAFF
TRBJ2-5	.	.	TRBV7-9	TGTGCCAGCAGCCGTGTTTCGGAACCCCAAGAGACCCAGTACTTC	CASSRVSEPQETQYF